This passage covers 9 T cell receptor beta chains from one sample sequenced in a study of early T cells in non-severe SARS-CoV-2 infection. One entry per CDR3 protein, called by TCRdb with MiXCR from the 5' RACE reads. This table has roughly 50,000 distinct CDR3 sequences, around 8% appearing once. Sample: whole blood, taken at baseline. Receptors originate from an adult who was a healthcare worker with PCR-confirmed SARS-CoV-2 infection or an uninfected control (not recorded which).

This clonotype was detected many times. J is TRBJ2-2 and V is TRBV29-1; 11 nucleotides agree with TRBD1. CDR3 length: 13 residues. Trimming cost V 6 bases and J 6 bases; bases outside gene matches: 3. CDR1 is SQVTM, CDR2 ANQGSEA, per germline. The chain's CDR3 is CSVGQGAPGELFF. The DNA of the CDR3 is TGCAGCGTAGGACAGGGGGCGCCCGGGGAGCTGTTTTTT.

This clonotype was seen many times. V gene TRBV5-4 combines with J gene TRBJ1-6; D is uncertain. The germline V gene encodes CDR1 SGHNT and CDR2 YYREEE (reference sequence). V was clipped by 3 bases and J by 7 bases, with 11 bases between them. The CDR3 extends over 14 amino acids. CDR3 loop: CASSSNGGNSPLHF. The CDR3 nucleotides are TGTGCCAGCAGCTCCAATGGTGGGAATTCACCCCTCCACTTT.

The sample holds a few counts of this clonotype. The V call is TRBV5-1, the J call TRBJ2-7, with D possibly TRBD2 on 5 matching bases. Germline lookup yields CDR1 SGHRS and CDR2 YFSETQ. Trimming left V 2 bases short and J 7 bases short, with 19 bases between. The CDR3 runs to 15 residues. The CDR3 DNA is TGCGCCAGCAGCTTCGAGACTATACCCCGAGGGGAGCAGTACTTC. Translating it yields CASSFETIPRGEQYF.

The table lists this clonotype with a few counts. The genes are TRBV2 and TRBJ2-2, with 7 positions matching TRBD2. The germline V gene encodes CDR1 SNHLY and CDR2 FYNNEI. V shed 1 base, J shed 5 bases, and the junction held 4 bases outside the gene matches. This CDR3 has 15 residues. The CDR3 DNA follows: TGTGCCAGCAGTGAAGGCGGGAGTGGGACCGGGGAGCTGTTTTTT. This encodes CASSEGGSGTGELFF.

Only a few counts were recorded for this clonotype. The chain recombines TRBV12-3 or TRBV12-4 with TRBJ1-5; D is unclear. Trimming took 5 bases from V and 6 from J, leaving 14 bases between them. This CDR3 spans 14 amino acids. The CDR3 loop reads CASSPFEGSQPQHF. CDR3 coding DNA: TGTGCCAGCAGTCCCTTTGAGGGCAGTCAGCCCCAGCATTTT.

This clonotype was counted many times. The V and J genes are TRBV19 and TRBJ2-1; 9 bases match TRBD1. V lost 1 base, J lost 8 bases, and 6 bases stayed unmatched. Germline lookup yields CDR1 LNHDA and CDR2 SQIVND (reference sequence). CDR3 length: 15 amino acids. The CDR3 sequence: CASSIGGQGVHEQFF. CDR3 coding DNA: TGTGCCAGTAGTATAGGGGGACAGGGAGTGCATGAGCAGTTCTTC.

Here the CDR3 DNA reads TGTGCCAGCAGTTTCAGCGGGACCTCCTACGAGCAGTACTTC. This encodes CASSFSGTSYEQYF. V gene TRBV13 combines with J gene TRBJ2-7; 7 nucleotides agree with TRBD2. The trim removed 6 bases at V and 0 bases at J, leaving 5 bases unmatched. This CDR3 contains 14 residues. Germline CDR1 is PRHDT and CDR2 is FYEKMQ (reference sequence).

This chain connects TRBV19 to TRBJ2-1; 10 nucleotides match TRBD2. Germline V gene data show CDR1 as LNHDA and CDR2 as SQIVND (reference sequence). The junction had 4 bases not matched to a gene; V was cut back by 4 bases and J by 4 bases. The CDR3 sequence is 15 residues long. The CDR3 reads CASSKGLAEYNEQFF. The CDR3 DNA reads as TGTGCCAGTAGTAAAGGACTAGCGGAATACAATGAGCAGTTCTTC.

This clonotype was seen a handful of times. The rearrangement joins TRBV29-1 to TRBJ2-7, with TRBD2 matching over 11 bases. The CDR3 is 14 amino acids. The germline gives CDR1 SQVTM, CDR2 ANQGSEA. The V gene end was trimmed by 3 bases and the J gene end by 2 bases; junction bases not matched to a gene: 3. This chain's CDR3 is CSVELAGGAYEQYF. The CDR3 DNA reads TGCAGCGTTGAGCTAGCGGGAGGTGCCTACGAGCAGTACTTC.